The rows below give T cell receptor beta chains drawn from one sample of a study of blood T cell repertoires in COVID-19. Generated by immunoSEQ multiplex PCR, the TCRdb table keeps only in-frame clones and is missing some. The sample carries some 290,000 clones, 85% to 90% recorded once. The source material was peripheral blood. The receptors shown here come from a woman aged 30 to 39 with COVID-19, enrolled during active disease. CDR3s include the opening cysteine and the closing phenylalanine or tryptophan. Fields, in order: D gene, clone size, V gene, J gene, CDR3 length, CDR3 protein, CDR3 DNA. The D gene is left open where the match is weak. Some rows mark clone size as missing; the rest say once, few, many or name a class of expanded clone.

TRBD2	NA	TRBV5-1	TRBJ2-3	14	CASALAGETDTQYF	TGCGCCAGCGCCCTAGCGGGAGAGACAGATACGCAGTATTTT
NA	NA	TRBV5-1	TRBJ2-3	14	CASSYSGSGDTQYF	TGCGCCAGCAGCTATAGCGGCTCGGGAGATACGCAGTATTTT
TRBD1	NA	TRBV5-4	TRBJ1-5	14	CASSSGGASQPQHF	TGTGCCAGCAGTTCAGGGGGCGCGAGTCAGCCCCAGCATTTT
NA	once	TRBV12-3/TRBV12-4	TRBJ1-1	13	CASILSGNRQAFF	TGTGCCAGCATCCTAAGCGGTAACAGACAAGCTTTCTTT
NA	NA	TRBV19	TRBJ1-1	13	CASSPNPIIEAFF	TGTGCCAGTAGTCCTAACCCGATTATCGAAGCTTTCTTT
NA	few	TRBV24-1	TRBJ2-3	12	CATSRGRDTQYF	TGTGCCACCAGTCGTGGGAGAGATACGCAGTATTTT
TRBD2	NA	TRBV19	TRBJ2-1	15	CASSTLAGVGNEQFF	TGTGCCAGTAGTACACTAGCGGGAGTCGGGAATGAGCAGTTCTTC
NA	NA	TRBV12-5	TRBJ2-7	13	CASGLWGHHEQYF	TGTGCTAGTGGTTTGTGGGGCCACCACGAGCAGTACTTC
TRBD2	NA	TRBV5-1	TRBJ2-7	14	CASSLEGPGGEQYF	TGCGCCAGCAGCTTGGAGGGCCCGGGGGGCGAGCAGTACTTC
NA	NA	TRBV7-2	TRBJ1-5	18	CASSWLRGNRYSNQPQHF	TGTGCCAGCAGCTGGCTTAGGGGAAATAGGTATAGCAATCAGCCCCAGCATTTT
NA	NA	TRBV2	TRBJ1-1	13	CASREDPGTEAFF	TGTGCCAGCAGGGAGGACCCCGGCACTGAAGCTTTCTTT
NA	NA	TRBV30	TRBJ1-2	14	CAWSVGGFRSGYTF	TGTGCCTGGAGTGTGGGAGGCTTTAGGTCTGGCTACACCTTC
NA	NA	TRBV12-5	TRBJ2-5	14	CASGSRRPEETQYF	TGTGCTAGTGGCTCCCGGAGGCCCGAAGAGACCCAGTACTTC